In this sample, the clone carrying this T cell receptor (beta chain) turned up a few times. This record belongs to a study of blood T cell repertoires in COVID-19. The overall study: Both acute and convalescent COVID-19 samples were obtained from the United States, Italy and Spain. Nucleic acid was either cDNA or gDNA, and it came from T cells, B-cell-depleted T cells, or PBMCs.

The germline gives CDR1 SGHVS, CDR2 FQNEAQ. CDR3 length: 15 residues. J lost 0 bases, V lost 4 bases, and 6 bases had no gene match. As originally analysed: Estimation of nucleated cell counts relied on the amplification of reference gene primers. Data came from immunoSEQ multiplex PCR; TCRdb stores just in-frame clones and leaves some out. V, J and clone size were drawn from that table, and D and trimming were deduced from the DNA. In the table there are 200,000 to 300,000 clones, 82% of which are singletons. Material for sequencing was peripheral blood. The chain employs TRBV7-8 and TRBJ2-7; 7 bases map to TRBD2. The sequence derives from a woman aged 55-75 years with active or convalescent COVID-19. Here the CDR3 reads CASSSPWDYSYEQYF. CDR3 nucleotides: TGTGCCAGCAGCTCCCCTTGGGACTACTCCTACGAGCAGTACTTC.